This TCR beta chain is drawn from a study of metastatic and nonmetastatic thyroid tumors. Via MiXCR, TCRdb re-called the PCR reads. This sample has about 41,000 clones; 28% occur once, and the top ten carry over 8%. This clone was detected only a few times. There are 16 residues in the CDR3. The germline V gene encodes CDR1 SGHAT and CDR2 FQDESV (reference sequence). After removal of 3 bases from V and 3 bases from J, the junction contained 8 bases not matched to a gene. Before thyroid surgery, none of the patients had received any treatment. Sequenced sample: blood. The gene calls are TRBV11-1 and TRBJ2-1, with 7 nucleotides matching TRBD1. This TCR was recovered from a male donor with papillary thyroid cancer or a benign thyroid nodule (not recorded which). Some clones in this sample may be carry-over from other donors' samples. The CDR3 loop is CASSLRGNRGYNEQFF. CDR3 bases: TGTGCCAGCAGCTTGAGGGGTAACAGGGGCTACAATGAGCAGTTCTTC.